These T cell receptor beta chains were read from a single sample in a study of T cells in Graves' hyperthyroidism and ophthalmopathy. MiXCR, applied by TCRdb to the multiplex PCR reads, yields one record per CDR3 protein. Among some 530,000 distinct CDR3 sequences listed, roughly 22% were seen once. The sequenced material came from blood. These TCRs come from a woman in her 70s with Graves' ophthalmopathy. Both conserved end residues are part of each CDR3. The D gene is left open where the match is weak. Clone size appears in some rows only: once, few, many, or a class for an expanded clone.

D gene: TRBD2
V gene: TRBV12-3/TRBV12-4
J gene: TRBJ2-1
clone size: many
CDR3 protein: CASRLAGPSNEQFF
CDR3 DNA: TGTGCCAGCAGACTAGCGGGACCGTCCAATGAGCAGTTCTTC

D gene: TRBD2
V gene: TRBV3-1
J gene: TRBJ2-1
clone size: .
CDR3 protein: CASSLPLGGGYNEQFF
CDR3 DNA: TGTGCCAGCAGCCTTCCCCTAGGCGGGGGGTACAATGAGCAGTTCTTC

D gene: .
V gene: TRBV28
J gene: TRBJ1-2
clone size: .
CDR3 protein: CASSQPHRAHGYTF
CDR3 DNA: TGTGCCAGCAGCCAACCCCACAGGGCCCATGGCTACACCTTC

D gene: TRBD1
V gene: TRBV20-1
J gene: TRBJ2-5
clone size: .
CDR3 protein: CSARDFGRGLETQYF
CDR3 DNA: TGCAGTGCTAGAGATTTTGGCAGGGGGTTAGAGACCCAGTACTTC

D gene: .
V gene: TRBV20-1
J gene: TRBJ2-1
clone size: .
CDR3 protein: CSARPAREQFF
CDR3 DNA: TGCAGTGCTAGACCGGCGCGGGAGCAGTTCTTC

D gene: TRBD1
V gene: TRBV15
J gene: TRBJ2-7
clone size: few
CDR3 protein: CATSREGDRAYEQYF
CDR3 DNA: TGTGCCACCAGCAGAGAAGGCGACAGGGCCTACGAGCAGTACTTC

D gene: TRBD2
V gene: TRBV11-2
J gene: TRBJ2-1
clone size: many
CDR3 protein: CASSPGGGYNEQFF
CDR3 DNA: TGTGCCAGCAGCCCTGGCGGGGGGTACAATGAGCAGTTCTTC

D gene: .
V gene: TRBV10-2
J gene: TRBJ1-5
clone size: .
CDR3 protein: CASSESDGQPQHF
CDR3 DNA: TGCGCCAGCAGTGAATCGGACGGGCAGCCCCAGCATTTT

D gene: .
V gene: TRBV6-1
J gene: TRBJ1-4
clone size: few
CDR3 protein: CASRNAGITNEKLFF
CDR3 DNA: TGTGCCAGCAGGAACGCAGGGATAACTAATGAAAAACTGTTTTTT

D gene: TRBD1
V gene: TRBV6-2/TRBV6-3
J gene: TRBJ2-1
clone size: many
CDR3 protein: CASSSTTDRADNEQFF
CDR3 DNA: TGTGCCAGCAGTTCAACCACGGACAGGGCTGACAATGAGCAGTTCTTC

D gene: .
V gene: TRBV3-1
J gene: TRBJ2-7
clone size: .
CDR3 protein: CASSQERGEQYF
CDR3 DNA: TGTGCCAGCAGCCAAGAAAGGGGCGAGCAGTACTTC

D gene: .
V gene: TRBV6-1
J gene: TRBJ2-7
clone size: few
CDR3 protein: CASSSPGRPYEQYF
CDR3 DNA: TGTGCCAGCAGTTCTCCGGGACGGCCCTACGAGCAGTACTTC

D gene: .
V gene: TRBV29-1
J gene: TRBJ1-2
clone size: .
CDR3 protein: CSVEVGGVGYTF
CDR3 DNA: TGCAGCGTTGAAGTGGGAGGAGTTGGCTACACCTTC

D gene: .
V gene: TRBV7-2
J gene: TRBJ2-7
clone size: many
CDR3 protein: CASSLGQGGFEQYF
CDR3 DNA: TGTGCCAGCAGCTTAGGTCAGGGTGGTTTTGAGCAGTACTTC

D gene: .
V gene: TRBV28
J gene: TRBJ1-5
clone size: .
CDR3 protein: CASSPPGHRNSRQPQHF
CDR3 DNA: TGTGCCAGCAGTCCACCGGGCCACAGAAACTCACGGCAGCCCCAGCATTTT

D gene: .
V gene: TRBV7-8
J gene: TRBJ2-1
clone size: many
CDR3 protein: CASSLQAGLSYNEQFF
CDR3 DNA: TGTGCCAGCAGCTTGCAAGCGGGCCTCTCCTACAATGAGCAGTTCTTC

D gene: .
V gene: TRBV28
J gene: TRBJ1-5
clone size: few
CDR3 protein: CASSLQARRSQPQHF
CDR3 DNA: TGTGCCAGCAGTTTACAGGCCCGAAGGAGTCAGCCCCAGCATTTT

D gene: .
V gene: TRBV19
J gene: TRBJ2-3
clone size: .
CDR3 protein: CASSISASVGTDTQYF
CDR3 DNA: TGTGCCAGTAGTATCTCGGCTAGCGTTGGCACAGATACGCAGTATTTT

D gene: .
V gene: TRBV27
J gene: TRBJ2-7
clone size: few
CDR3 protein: CASSIASFHEQYF
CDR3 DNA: TGTGCCAGCAGTATCGCTAGCTTCCACGAGCAGTACTTC

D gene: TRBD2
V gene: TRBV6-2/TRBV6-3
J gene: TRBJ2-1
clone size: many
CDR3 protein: CASSYSGSSYNEQFF
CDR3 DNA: TGTGCCAGCAGTTACAGCGGGAGCTCCTACAATGAGCAGTTCTTC

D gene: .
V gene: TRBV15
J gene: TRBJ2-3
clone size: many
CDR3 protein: CATSRGFGGNTDTQYF
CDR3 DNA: TGTGCCACCAGCAGAGGTTTTGGTGGAAACACAGATACGCAGTATTTT

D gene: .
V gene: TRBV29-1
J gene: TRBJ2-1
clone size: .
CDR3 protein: CSVDLGENSQFF
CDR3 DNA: TGCAGCGTTGACTTGGGGGAAAATAGCCAGTTCTTC

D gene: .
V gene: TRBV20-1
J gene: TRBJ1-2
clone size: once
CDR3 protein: CSASGRRYGYTF
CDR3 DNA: TGCAGTGCTAGCGGAAGGCGCTATGGCTACACCTTC

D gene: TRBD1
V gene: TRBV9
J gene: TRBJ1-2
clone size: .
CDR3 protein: CASSVEGQGADYGYTF
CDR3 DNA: TGTGCCAGCAGCGTAGAGGGACAGGGGGCGGACTATGGCTACACCTTC

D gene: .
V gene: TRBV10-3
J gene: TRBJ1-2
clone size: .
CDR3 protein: CAISGIGRSWGYTF
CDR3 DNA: TGTGCCATCAGTGGCATCGGACGTTCTTGGGGCTACACCTTC

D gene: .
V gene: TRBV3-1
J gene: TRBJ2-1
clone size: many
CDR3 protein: CASSQVGGESEQFF
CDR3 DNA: TGTGCCAGCAGCCAAGTAGGGGGAGAGAGTGAGCAGTTCTTC

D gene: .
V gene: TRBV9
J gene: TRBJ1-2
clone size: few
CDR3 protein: CASSAPQGRGYTF
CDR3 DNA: TGTGCCAGCAGCGCCCCACAGGGTAGAGGCTACACCTTC

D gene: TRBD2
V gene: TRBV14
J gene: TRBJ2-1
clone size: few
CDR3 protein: CASSRTSGMVEQFF
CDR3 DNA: TGTGCCAGCAGCCGGACTAGCGGGATGGTTGAGCAGTTCTTC

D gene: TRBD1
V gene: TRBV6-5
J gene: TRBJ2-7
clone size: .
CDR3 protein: CASSYSRSGGIRNEQYF
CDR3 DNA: TGTGCCAGCAGTTACTCGAGGTCAGGGGGCATAAGGAACGAGCAGTACTTC

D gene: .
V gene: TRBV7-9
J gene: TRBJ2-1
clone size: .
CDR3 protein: CAGGRSDSYNEQFF
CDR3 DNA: TGTGCCGGAGGCAGATCGGACTCCTACAATGAGCAGTTCTTC

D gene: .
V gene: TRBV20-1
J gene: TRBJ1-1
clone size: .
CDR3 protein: CSARAEHTNTEAFF
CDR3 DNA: TGCAGTGCTAGAGCCGAACACACGAACACTGAAGCTTTCTTT

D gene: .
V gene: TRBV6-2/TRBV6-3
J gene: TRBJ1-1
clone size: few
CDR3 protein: CASRRDLTLLMNTEAFF
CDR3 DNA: TGTGCCAGCAGACGAGATCTTACGCTACTCATGAACACTGAAGCTTTCTTT

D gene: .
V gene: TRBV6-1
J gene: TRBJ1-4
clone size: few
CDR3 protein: CASSEYFLPTNEKLFF
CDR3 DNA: TGTGCCAGCAGTGAATATTTCCTGCCAACTAATGAAAAACTGTTTTTT

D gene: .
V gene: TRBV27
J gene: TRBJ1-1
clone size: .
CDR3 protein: CASSPRQQAGIMNTEAFF
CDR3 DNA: TGTGCCAGCTCACCCCGCCAGCAGGCGGGTATAATGAACACTGAAGCTTTCTTT

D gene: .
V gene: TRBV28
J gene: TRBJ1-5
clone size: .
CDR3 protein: CASSRQQGSNQPQHF
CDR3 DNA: TGTGCCAGCAGTAGGCAACAGGGAAGCAATCAGCCCCAGCATTTT